What follows are 16 T cell receptor beta chains derived from one specimen sequenced in a study of shared clonotypes between healthy human individuals. Data came from immunoSEQ multiplex PCR; TCRdb stores just in-frame clones and leaves some out. Of hundreds of thousands of clones in the sample, approximately 97% were seen once. Sequenced input: naive CD4+ T cells sorted from blood. Subset described: CD45RA+ positively selected. These receptor sequences come from a woman in her thirties in good health.

The chain uses TRBV6-6 and TRBJ1-3, with D perhaps TRBD1 (6 bases). V was shortened by 7 bases and J by 2 bases, with 15 bases between the two germline ends. The CDR3 is 15 residues long. CDR1 and CDR2 from the germline V gene are MNHNY and SVGAGI (reference sequence). The CDR3 spells CASTDHRAAGNTIYF. The CDR3 DNA sequence: TGTGCCAGCACCGATCACAGGGCCGCTGGAAACACCATATATTTT.

On this clone itself: The germline gene is not matched at one end of the junction; a read error may be the cause. This sample includes further DNA sequences coding for the same CDR3. The chain is built from TRBV28 and TRBJ1-2; perhaps TRBD1 as D (6 bases). The CDR3 is 12 amino acids. Germline V CDR1 and CDR2: MDHEN, SYDVKM. DNA for the CDR3: TGTGCCAGCAGTTTGGAGCTCGGGGGGCTACTCTTC. Amino acids: CASSLELGGLLF.

The rearrangement links TRBV10-3 to TRBJ2-3, with D maybe TRBD1 (5 bases). Trimming removed 5 bases at V and 6 bases at J, with 18 bases between. CDR1 ENHRY and CDR2 SYGVKD come from the germline V gene. The CDR3 spans 15 residues. The CDR3 region has the DNA TGTGCCATCAGTACCGAGCAGGACACATTGGATACGCAGTATTTT. This encodes CAISTEQDTLDTQYF.

This clone was picked up a small number of times. The V gene is TRBV7-2, the J gene TRBJ2-5; TRBD1 matches at 8 bases. The length of the CDR3 is 14 residues. J was trimmed by 5 bases and V by 5 bases; bases with no gene match: 7. Germline V CDR1 and CDR2: SGHTA, FQGNSA. CDR3 nucleotide sequence: TGTGCCAGCAGCAAGCAGGGGGCCAGGGAGACCCAGTACTTC. It encodes CASSKQGARETQYF.

J is TRBJ2-4 and V is TRBV7-6; D remains ambiguous. The CDR3 is 15 amino acids. Trimming shortened V by 2 bases and J by 5 bases, and 13 bases separated the two germline ends. Germline V gene lookup returns CDR1 SGHVS and CDR2 FNYEAQ. This chain's CDR3 is CASSLRPAEQNIQYF. Written as DNA, the CDR3 is TGTGCCAGCAGCTTAAGACCGGCAGAACAAAACATTCAGTACTTC.

The chain carries TRBV5-1 and TRBJ2-3, with TRBD1 as a possible D gene (5 bases). Trimming shortened V by 6 bases and J by 0 bases, and 11 bases separated the two germline ends. There are 14 residues in the CDR3. The V gene's germline CDR1 is SGHRS and CDR2 YFSETQ. CDR3: CASKGSPSTDTQYF. The CDR3 DNA is TGCGCCAGCAAGGGGTCGCCTAGCACAGATACGCAGTATTTT. Full variable domain (remainder filled in from reference TRBV5-1 and TRBJ2-3): KAGVTQTPRYLIKTRGQQVTLSCSPISGHRSVSWYQQTPGQGLQFLFEYFSETQRNKGNFPGRFSGRQFSNSRSEMNVSTLELGDSALYLCASKGSPSTDTQYFGPGTRLTVL.

This clone was counted a single time. This chain joins TRBV18 and TRBJ2-1, with D possibly TRBD2 on 5 matching bases. The germline V and J ends were trimmed by 2 bases and 5 bases, with 16 bases remaining between them. This CDR3 has 16 residues. The V gene's germline CDR1 is KGHSH and CDR2 LQKENI. The chain's CDR3 is CASSPRETSLNNEQFF. The CDR3 region has the DNA TGTGCCAGCTCACCAAGGGAGACCAGCCTGAACAATGAGCAGTTCTTC.

Concerning this clone itself: Distinct nucleotide sequences in the sample also encode this CDR3. The CDR3 is CASSSVYGYTF. CDR3 coding DNA: TGTGCCAGCAGTTCTGTTTATGGCTACACCTTC. The chain carries TRBV28 and TRBJ1-2, with no clear D. CDR1 and CDR2 (germline): MDHEN, SYDVKM. This CDR3 region has 11 residues. The ends were cut back, 4 bases at V and 5 bases at J, with 5 bases in the middle.

This rearrangement joins TRBV6-6 to TRBJ2-1; TRBD2 agrees at 9 bases. The ends lost 6 bases at V and 7 bases at J; junction bases unmatched: 10. This CDR3 has 15 amino acids. Germline V lookup: CDR1 MNHNY, CDR2 SVGAGI (reference sequence). CDR3 nucleotide sequence: TGTGCCAGCAGGGAACTAGCGGGTGCCAGGAATGAGCAGTTCTTC. Translation gives CASRELAGARNEQFF.

The genes are TRBV7-9 and TRBJ2-3; D remains unclear. CDR3 size: 12 residues. V was pared by 1 base and J by 6 bases, with 5 bases between. CDR1 SEHNR and CDR2 FQNEAQ come from the germline V gene (reference sequence). DNA for the CDR3: TGTGCCAGCAGCTTAGTACAGGATACGCAGTATTTT. This translates into CASSLVQDTQYF. The complete variable domain, with remaining parts taken from reference TRBV7-9 and TRBJ2-3, reads DTGVSQNPRHKITKRGQNVTFRCDPISEHNRLYWYRQTLGQGPEFLTYFQNEAQLEKSRLLSDRFSAERPKGSFSTLEIQRTEQGDSAMYLCASSLVQDTQYFGPGTRLTVL.

V gene TRBV19 combines with J gene TRBJ2-6; D unclear. V was shortened by 8 bases and J by 1 base, with 6 bases between the two germline ends. The CDR3 extends over 13 amino acids. CDR1 and CDR2 from the germline V gene are LNHDA and SQIVND (reference sequence). The CDR3: CASGESGANVLTF. The CDR3, as DNA: TGTGCCAGTGGGGAATCTGGGGCCAACGTCCTGACTTTC.

The CDR3 is CASKVGPAGANVLTF. In DNA, the CDR3 is TGTGCCAGTAAGGTGGGACCAGCTGGGGCCAACGTCCTGACTTTC. V and J are TRBV19 and TRBJ2-6, with D perhaps assigned TRBD1 or TRBD2 (5 bases each). Trimming pared 7 bases from V and 2 bases from J, leaving 12 bases between. CDR1 and CDR2 (germline): LNHDA, SQIVND (reference sequence). This CDR3 spans 15 amino acids.

The chain recombines TRBV7-9 with TRBJ2-1, with a tentative D call TRBD1 (6 bases). Trimming took off 6 bases at V and 0 bases at J, with 15 bases between the two ends. This CDR3 spans 16 amino acids. Germline V gene data show CDR1 as SEHNR and CDR2 as FQNEAQ (reference sequence). CDR3 sequence reads: CASRSGQTSSYNEQFF. In nucleotides, the CDR3 is TGTGCCAGCAGATCCGGACAGACCAGCTCCTACAATGAGCAGTTCTTC.

Note on this clone: The same CDR3 is also encoded by other DNA sequences in this sample. The chain couples TRBV5-1 to TRBJ1-4, with D hard to call. CDR1 is SGHRS, CDR2 YFSETQ, per germline. Between the trimmed V and J ends, which lost 0 bases and 7 bases, there was a span of 4 bases. The CDR3 is 12 residues long. CDR3: CASSLAGEKLFF. DNA of the CDR3: TGCGCCAGCAGCTTGGCCGGTGAAAAACTGTTTTTT.

The chain carries TRBV10-1 and TRBJ1-3; no clear D gene. CDR1 is WNHNN, CDR2 SYGVQD, per germline (reference sequence). The CDR3 is 13 residues long. Trimming removed 8 bases from V and 0 bases from J, with 8 bases in between. The CDR3 sequence: CASQLSSGNTIYF. CDR3 nucleotide sequence: TGCGCCAGCCAACTCAGCTCTGGAAACACCATATATTTT.

The chain uses TRBV5-8 and TRBJ2-7, with D possibly being TRBD1 (5 bases). Trimming removed 2 bases from V and 4 bases from J, with 10 bases in between. CDR1 SGHTS and CDR2 YDEGEE come from the germline V gene. This CDR3 is 13 amino acids long. Written as DNA, the CDR3 is TGTGCCAGCAGCTTCGAGACAGAATACGAGCAGTACTTC. Protein: CASSFETEYEQYF.